A selection of T cell receptor beta chains follows, all from one sample in a study of technical replicates of blood from a handful of donors. TCRdb's table, derived via immunoSEQ multiplex PCR, lists solely in-frame clones and lacks some. The table records fewer than 95,000 clones, just under 95% of them present only once. Specimen: T cells isolated from PBMCs. These receptors came from a human donor in good health. Each CDR3 is given with its conserved first and last residue. The D gene is left open where the match is weak. The size entry is marked missing in some rows and otherwise reads once, few, many or a size class.

TRBJ1-2,TRBV4-1,TRBD1,NA,TGCGCCAGCAGCCAAATGCTAAACAGGGGGCGCCGTGGCTACACCTTC,CASSQMLNRGRRGYTF
TRBJ1-1,TRBV6-5,NA,few,TGTGCCAGCAGGCGGGGACGGATTAACACTGAAGCTTTCTTT,CASRRGRINTEAFF
TRBJ2-7,TRBV18,TRBD2,NA,TGTGCCAGCTCACCCGAGGCTAGCGGGATGGGTCAGTACTTC,CASSPEASGMGQYF
TRBJ2-1,TRBV10-2,TRBD2,NA,TGCGCCAGCAGTGATCCGTTAGCGGGAGGGTTCAATGAGCAGTTCTTC,CASSDPLAGGFNEQFF
TRBJ2-2,TRBV7-6,NA,NA,TGTGCCAGCAGCTTAGTCTGGGAGGCCGGGGAGCTGTTTTTT,CASSLVWEAGELFF
TRBJ2-1,TRBV7-2,NA,NA,TGTGCCAGCAGCAACCGACGACTAGTTAGCGGTGAGCAGTTCTTC,CASSNRRLVSGEQFF
TRBJ1-2,TRBV28,NA,NA,TGTGCCAGCAGTTTTGCCCCGGGGTCGGGGGGCTACACCTTC,CASSFAPGSGGYTF
TRBJ2-1,TRBV9,TRBD2,NA,TGTGCCAGCAGCGAGTCGGGGGGCTCCTACAATGAGCAGTTCTTC,CASSESGGSYNEQFF
TRBJ1-4,TRBV4-1,NA,NA,TGCGCCAGCAGCGGGGCGTTTGGTGAAAAACTGTTTTTT,CASSGAFGEKLFF
TRBJ2-1,TRBV7-6,TRBD2,NA,TGTGCCAGCAGCTCACCGCTAGCGGGAGGGCCATTAAGAAATGAGCAGTTCTTC,CASSSPLAGGPLRNEQFF
TRBJ2-3,TRBV28,NA,NA,TGTGCCAGCAGCCCTCCGACAGGTCGTTTCCCAAATACGCAGTATTTT,CASSPPTGRFPNTQYF
TRBJ2-7,TRBV29-1,TRBD1,NA,TGCAGCGTTGAAGTTATGGGACAGGCCTCCTACGAGCAGTACTTC,CSVEVMGQASYEQYF